One and the same sample provided the 30 T cell receptor beta chains below, sequenced in a study of blood T cell repertoires in COVID-19. Sequencing was performed with immunoSEQ multiplex PCR; in TCRdb, only in-frame clones are kept and a portion is missing. The sample has 94,000 or so clones, around nine tenths seen once. The sequencing sample was made of peripheral blood. These TCRs come from a woman between 65 and 79 years old with acute or convalescent COVID-19.

The chain joins TRBV5-4 to TRBJ1-1; D unclear. Trimming removed 5 bases from V and 7 bases from J, with 27 bases in between. Germline V gives CDR1 SGHNT, CDR2 YYREEE (reference sequence). The CDR3 runs to 17 residues. The CDR3 region is CASSPSATRGSTLEAFF. The DNA for the CDR3 is TGTGCCAGCAGTCCCTCGGCGACTCGTGGGAGTACCCTTGAAGCTTTCTTT.

The chain carries TRBV7-8 and TRBJ2-7; D might be TRBD1 (5 bases). In germline, CDR1 is SGHVS, CDR2 FQNEAQ. The CDR3 has 12 amino acids. The V end lost 5 bases, the J end lost 6 bases, and 11 bases lay between the germline ends. CDR3 coding DNA: TGTGCCAGCAGCAAAGCAGGGTTCGAGCAGTACTTC. This encodes CASSKAGFEQYF.

The chain combines TRBV4-1 with TRBJ2-7, with 7 positions matching TRBD2. CDR3 size: 14 residues. V dropped 2 bases and J dropped 0; count of bases not matched to a gene: 1. The germline V gene encodes CDR1 MGHRA and CDR2 YSYEKL. Here the CDR3 DNA reads TGCGCCAGCAGCCAATTAGCGGGCTCCTACGAGCAGTACTTC. The encoded protein is CASSQLAGSYEQYF.

The chain links TRBV11-2 to TRBJ2-7; D is unclear. Trimming took off 5 bases at V and 5 bases at J, with 19 bases between the two ends. The germline CDR1 and CDR2 sequences are SGHAT and FQNNGV. There are 15 residues in the CDR3. The CDR3 DNA reads as TGTGCCAGCAGCCCTGTTTTGGCGGCGGTACACGAGCAGTACTTC. Its protein product is CASSPVLAAVHEQYF. The complete variable domain, with remaining parts taken from reference TRBV11-2 and TRBJ2-7, reads EAGVAQSPRYKIIEKRQSVAFWCNPISGHATLYWYQQILGQGPKLLIQFQNNGVVDDSQLPKDRFSAERLKGVDSTLKIQPAKLEDSAVYLCASSPVLAAVHEQYFGPGTRLTVT.

The table lists this clone with a count of one. The CDR3, as DNA: TGTGCCAGTAGGGCGGGACAGGGCTCCTACAATGAGCAGTTCTTC. This encodes CASRAGQGSYNEQFF. This chain joins TRBV19 and TRBJ2-1; 9 bases line up with TRBD1. Unmatched junction bases numbered 3, after V lost 6 bases and J lost 0 bases. Germline-derived CDR1 and CDR2 are LNHDA and SQIVND (reference sequence). The CDR3 sequence is 15 residues long.

The chain is built from TRBV30 and TRBJ1-6; D is ambiguous. V lost 3 bases to trimming and J lost 5 bases, with 14 bases between them. This CDR3 is 15 amino acids long. Germline V CDR1 and CDR2: GTSNPN, SVGIG (reference sequence). This CDR3 reads CAWSDGGLNNSPLHF. The CDR3 DNA is TGTGCCTGGAGCGACGGTGGGCTTAATAATTCACCCCTCCACTTT.

Here the CDR3 reads CASSQGRQINQPQHF. As DNA, the CDR3 is TGTGCCAGCAGCCAAGGACGACAGATTAATCAGCCCCAGCATTTT. V and J are TRBV4-2 and TRBJ1-5; TRBD1 might be the D (5 bases). Germline V CDR1 and CDR2: LGHNA, YNFKEQ. CDR3 length: 15 residues. V was trimmed by 1 base and J by 4 bases, leaving 11 bases between them.

This clone was observed a single time. This chain uses TRBV6-1 with TRBJ1-2; TRBD1 matches at 12 bases. Trimming at V came to 3 bases and at J to 8 bases, leaving 7 bases not matched to a gene. Germline V CDR1 and CDR2: MNHNS, SASEGT. The length of the CDR3 is 15 residues. CDR3 region: CASSEFGTGGLGYTF. CDR3 DNA: TGTGCCAGCAGTGAGTTTGGGACAGGGGGCTTAGGCTACACCTTC.

The chain uses TRBV27 and TRBJ2-2; perhaps TRBD1 as D (7 bases). V was pared by 11 bases and J by 1 base, with 11 bases between. Germline values: CDR1 MNHEY, CDR2 SMNVEV (reference sequence). The CDR3 sequence is 13 residues long. The CDR3 loop reads CAGRTGNTGELFF. Here the CDR3 DNA reads TGTGCCGGGAGGACAGGGAACACCGGGGAGCTGTTTTTT.

This rearrangement joins TRBV30 to TRBJ1-1; 8 bases fit TRBD1. Germline CDR1 and CDR2: GTSNPN and SVGIG (reference sequence). V lost 3 bases to trimming and J lost 5 bases; unmatched junction nucleotides: 2. This CDR3 has 12 residues. The DNA for the CDR3 is TGTGCCTGGAGCAGGGGGCGGACTGAAGCTTTCTTT. Translating gives CAWSRGRTEAFF.

The rearrangement links TRBV12-3 or TRBV12-4 to TRBJ2-1; D ambiguous. The CDR3 covers 11 residues. V dropped 11 bases and J dropped 6 bases, with 11 bases sitting between them. CDR3 coding DNA: TGTGCCTCAACGGGTGGCAATGAGCAGTTCTTC. It translates to CASTGGNEQFF.

The chain has TRBV7-2 and TRBJ2-1; 10 bases agree with TRBD2. Trimming cost V 5 bases and J 3 bases; bases outside gene matches: 4. The CDR3 has 15 residues. The germline gives CDR1 SGHTA, CDR2 FQGNSA. The CDR3 bases are TGTGCCAGCAGCCCCCGACTAGCGGGCTACAATGAGCAGTTCTTC. Its translation: CASSPRLAGYNEQFF.

This clone was recorded once. The gene calls are TRBV12-3 or TRBV12-4 and TRBJ2-7; no clear D gene. The CDR3 runs to 12 residues. With 4 bases removed from V and 4 bases from J, the gap between germline ends came to 8 bases. The CDR3 bases are TGTGCCAGCAGTTACTACTCGTACGAGCAGTACTTC. Its translation is CASSYYSYEQYF.

The V gene is TRBV5-4, the J gene TRBJ2-7, with 11 bases that match TRBD1. Looked up from germline, CDR1 is SGHNT and CDR2 is YYREEE (reference sequence). V shed 3 bases and J 2 bases; nucleotides not matched to a gene: 1. The length of the CDR3 is 14 residues. CDR3 residues: CASSWGQGAYEQYF. The CDR3 DNA reads TGTGCCAGCAGCTGGGGACAGGGGGCCTACGAGCAGTACTTC.

The chain employs TRBV5-6 and TRBJ1-2; the match to TRBD1 covers 8 bases. CDR1 is SGHDT, CDR2 YYEEEE, per germline. With V trimmed by 10 bases and J by 3 bases, 11 bases remained unmatched. CDR3 length: 14 residues. Written as DNA, the CDR3 is TGTGCCCCCCGCCCAGGGGGCGCCCACTATGGCTACACCTTC. Protein product: CAPRPGGAHYGYTF.

This chain connects TRBV20-1 to TRBJ2-7; D remains unclear. Germline V lookup: CDR1 DFQATT, CDR2 SNEGSKA (reference sequence). The CDR3 is 11 amino acids. Between the trimmed V and J ends, which lost 1 base and 4 bases, there was a span of 5 bases. This CDR3 is CSARVRYEQYF. CDR3 in DNA: TGCAGTGCTAGAGTGAGATACGAGCAGTACTTC.

This rearrangement joins TRBV3-1 (or the pseudogene TRBV3-2) to TRBJ2-2; TRBD2 agrees at 7 bases. Germline CDR1 and CDR2: LGHDT and YNNKEL (reference sequence). The CDR3 is 16 residues long. Trimming at V came to 4 bases and at J to 6 bases, leaving 11 bases not matched to a gene. Here the CDR3 DNA reads TGTGCCAGCAGCCCCAGGAGGGGTAGCGGGTCCGGGGAGCTGTTTTTT. Translation: CASSPRRGSGSGELFF.

This sequence joins TRBV7-9 and TRBJ2-3, with 8 positions matching TRBD2. V lost 0 bases, J lost 5 bases, and 1 base stayed unmatched. CDR1 is SEHNR and CDR2 is FQNEAQ in the germline V gene (reference sequence). CDR3 length: 14 amino acids. CDR3 coding DNA: TGTGCCAGCAGCTTAGCTAGCGGGGTAGATACGCAGTATTTT. It is translated as CASSLASGVDTQYF.

The chain carries TRBV10-3 and TRBJ1-5, with D perhaps TRBD1 (6 bases). V gave up 6 bases and J gave up 2 bases, with 11 bases separating them. The CDR3 has 14 residues. The V gene's germline CDR1 is ENHRY and CDR2 SYGVKD. DNA for the CDR3: TGTGCCATCAGAGCGGCAGGGGGCAATCAGCCCCAGCATTTT. Encoded protein: CAIRAAGGNQPQHF.

This clone was picked up one time. The gene calls are TRBV24-1 and TRBJ2-1; 12 nucleotides align to TRBD2. Trimming took 11 bases from V and 7 from J; bases not matched to a gene: 11. The CDR3 has 15 amino acids. In germline, CDR1 is KGHDR, CDR2 SFDVKD. CDR3 sequence (DNA): TGTGCCATCGCGGACCGACTAGCGGGAGTAAATGAGCAGTTCTTC. It yields the protein CAIADRLAGVNEQFF.

This sequence joins TRBV28 and TRBJ2-5, with 10 bases fitting TRBD1. V shed 3 bases, J shed 5 bases, and the junction held 6 bases outside the gene matches. Per the germline V gene, CDR1 is MDHEN and CDR2 is SYDVKM. The CDR3 runs 15 residues. The CDR3 here is CASSLRQGARETQYF. The CDR3 DNA follows: TGTGCCAGCAGTTTGCGACAGGGGGCCCGTGAGACCCAGTACTTC.

The V call is TRBV28, the J call TRBJ2-7; 7 bases fit TRBD1. Germline CDR1 is MDHEN and CDR2 is SYDVKM. Trimming took 6 bases from V and 2 from J; bases not matched to a gene: 10. This CDR3 contains 15 residues. This CDR3 reads CASSQTGTAPYEQYF. The CDR3, as DNA: TGTGCCAGCAGCCAGACCGGGACAGCCCCCTACGAGCAGTACTTC. The entire variable domain, with the rest obtained from reference TRBV28 and TRBJ2-7, is as follows: DVKVTQSSRYLVKRTGEKVFLECVQDMDHENMFWYRQDPGLGLRLIYFSYDVKMKEKGDIPEGYSVSREKKERFSLILESASTNQTSMYLCASSQTGTAPYEQYFGPGTRLTVT.

This chain links TRBV30 with TRBJ1-5, with D hard to call. The CDR3 covers 14 residues. Germline V gives CDR1 GTSNPN, CDR2 SVGIG (reference sequence). V dropped 2 bases and J dropped 9 bases, with 17 bases sitting between them. DNA for the CDR3: TGTGCCTGGAGTAGTTTTACCCACGGTGGGCCCCAGCATTTT. It is translated as CAWSSFTHGGPQHF. The full variable domain, completed using reference TRBV30 and TRBJ1-5, is SQTIHQWPATLVQPVGSPLSLECTVEGTSNPNLYWYRQAAGRGLQLLFYSVGIGQISSEVPQNLSASRPQDRQFILSSKKLLLSDSGFYLCAWSSFTHGGPQHFGDGTRLSIL.

V is TRBV2 and J is TRBJ2-3; TRBD2 matches at 7 bases. CDR3 length: 15 residues. Per germline, CDR1 SNHLY and CDR2 FYNNEI. Losses at the gene ends were 10 bases for V and 4 bases for J; bases not matched to a gene: 14. CDR3 residues: CATRKDRAGADTQYF. The CDR3, as DNA: TGTGCCACGCGAAAAGACCGGGCGGGAGCAGATACGCAGTATTTT.

This chain uses TRBV10-2 with TRBJ1-1, with D maybe TRBD1 (5 bases). The ends were cut back, 2 bases at V and 3 bases at J, with 10 bases in the middle. Germline V gives CDR1 WSHSY, CDR2 SAAADI. The CDR3 has 14 amino acids. CDR3: CASSEPGRDTEAFF. DNA for the CDR3: TGCGCCAGCAGTGAGCCGGGCAGGGACACTGAAGCTTTCTTT.

The genes are TRBV13 and TRBJ2-7, with 7 bases lining up with TRBD1. The CDR3 covers 15 residues. V shed 6 bases, J shed 2 bases, and the junction held 10 bases outside the gene matches. The germline CDR1 and CDR2 sequences are PRHDT and FYEKMQ (reference sequence). The CDR3 is CASSKEGQSPYEQYF. CDR3 bases: TGTGCCAGCAGTAAAGAGGGACAGAGCCCCTACGAGCAGTACTTC.

About this clone itself: Within the sample, other DNA sequences also encode this same CDR3. This sequence joins TRBV5-1 and TRBJ2-1; D perhaps matches TRBD1 (5 bases). This CDR3 is built from 14 residues. The germline CDR1 and CDR2 sequences are SGHRS and YFSETQ. V shed 3 bases and J shed 0 bases, with 7 bases lying between them. The CDR3, as DNA: TGCGCCAGCAGCTCCGACAGCTCCTACAATGAGCAGTTCTTC. Translating gives CASSSDSSYNEQFF.

The chain recombines TRBV19 with TRBJ1-6; D possibly corresponds to TRBD1 (5 bases). Trimming took 7 bases from V and 7 from J, leaving 17 bases between them. CDR3 length: 15 residues. Germline V gene sequence: CDR1 LNHDA, CDR2 SQIVND (reference sequence). CDR3 DNA sequence: TGTGCCAGTACCTCATCTCGGGCAGGGAATTCACCCCTCCACTTT. Its protein is CASTSSRAGNSPLHF.

In this sample, this clone turned up once. The chain carries TRBV30 and TRBJ2-3; 7 nucleotides align to TRBD2. The junction had 6 bases not matched to a gene; V was cut back by 2 bases and J by 4 bases. Germline-derived CDR1 and CDR2 are GTSNPN and SVGIG (reference sequence). The CDR3 consists of 14 residues. CDR3 in amino acids: CAWSLSGVADTQYF. The CDR3 DNA is TGTGCCTGGAGTCTGAGCGGGGTGGCAGATACGCAGTATTTT.

This chain links TRBV2 with TRBJ1-2; TRBD1 agrees at 7 bases. The CDR3 covers 14 residues. Trimming took 5 bases from V and 4 from J; bases not matched to a gene: 7. Germline CDR1 and CDR2: SNHLY and FYNNEI. The CDR3 coding sequence is TGTGCCAGCAGTCCCGACAGGGCCATCTATGGCTACACCTTC. This gives the protein CASSPDRAIYGYTF.